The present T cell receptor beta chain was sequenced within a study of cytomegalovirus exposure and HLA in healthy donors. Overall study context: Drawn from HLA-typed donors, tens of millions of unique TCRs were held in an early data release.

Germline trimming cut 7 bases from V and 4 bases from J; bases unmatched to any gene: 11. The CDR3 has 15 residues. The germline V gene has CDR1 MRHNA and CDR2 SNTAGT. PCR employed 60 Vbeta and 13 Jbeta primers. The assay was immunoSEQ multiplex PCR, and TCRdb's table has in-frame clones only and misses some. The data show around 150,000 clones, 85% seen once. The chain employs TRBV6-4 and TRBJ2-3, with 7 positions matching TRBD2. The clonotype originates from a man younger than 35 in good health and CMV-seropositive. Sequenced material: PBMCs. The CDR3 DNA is TGTGCCAGCAAGCGGGATATAGCGTCCCCAGATACGCAGTATTTT. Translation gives CASKRDIASPDTQYF.